The 15 T cell receptor beta chains listed next were all sequenced from one sample in a study of CD8+ T cells in alopecia areata. TCR sequencing used cDNA made by reverse transcription of extracted RNA. The assay was immunoSEQ multiplex PCR, and TCRdb's table has in-frame clones only and misses some. This table has about 160,000 clones, just over 65% appearing once. Treatment here: oral pan-JAK inhibitor, 5-10 mg twice daily. This material consisted of CD4+ T cells sorted from blood, taken at week 4, from a patient treated with tofacitinib. The receptors derive from a human donor with alopecia areata.

This clone has only a few counts. The chain joins TRBV5-1 to TRBJ2-7; D is unresolved. The CDR3 is 13 residues long. Trimming pared 4 bases from V and 0 bases from J, leaving 8 bases between. Germline loops: CDR1 SGHRS, CDR2 YFSETQ. CDR3 nucleotide sequence: TGCGCCAGCAGCCCGCAGAGCTCCTACGAGCAGTACTTC. Protein product: CASSPQSSYEQYF.

J is TRBJ1-5 and V is TRBV29-1, with a tentative D call TRBD1 (5 bases). The CDR3 consists of 13 residues. Germline values: CDR1 SQVTM, CDR2 ANQGSEA. V was clipped by 4 bases and J by 5 bases, with 12 bases between them. The CDR3 DNA follows: TGCAGCGTTGTGGTGTCAGGGTATCAGCCCCAGCATTTT. It translates to CSVVVSGYQPQHF.

The chain joins TRBV9 to TRBJ2-5; 9 nucleotides match TRBD2. The CDR3 consists of 14 residues. V lost 3 bases and J lost 5; bases outside the gene matches: 5. Germline CDR1 reads SGDLS; CDR2 reads YYNGEE. Here the CDR3 reads CASSAGLAGETQYF. CDR3 nucleotides: TGTGCCAGCAGCGCTGGGCTAGCGGGGGAGACCCAGTACTTC.

V and J are TRBV20-1 and TRBJ2-3; D is unresolved. CDR1 is DFQATT, CDR2 SNEGSKA, per germline (reference sequence). CDR3 size: 10 residues. CDR3 in DNA: TGCAGCCTTTTCACAGATACGCAGTATTTT. Its protein product is CSLFTDTQYF.

This chain uses TRBV5-1 with TRBJ1-1; no reliable D call. Looked up from germline, CDR1 is SGHRS and CDR2 is YFSETQ. The CDR3 is 14 amino acids. V shed 1 base and J shed 3 bases, with 10 bases lying between them. For the CDR3, the DNA is TGCGCCAGCAGCTTGAACAGCCAGGACACTGAAGCTTTCTTT. It is translated as CASSLNSQDTEAFF.

The CDR3 loop reads CAWSWDRVREETQYF. For the CDR3, the DNA is TGTGCCTGGAGTTGGGACAGGGTAAGGGAAGAGACCCAGTACTTC. The J gene is TRBJ2-5, the V gene TRBV30; 9 bases are shared with TRBD1. The CDR3 spans 15 residues. Per the germline V gene, CDR1 is GTSNPN and CDR2 is SVGIG (reference sequence). V lost 2 bases and J lost 3; bases outside the gene matches: 7.

The table lists this clone with a few counts. V gene TRBV29-1 combines with J gene TRBJ2-6; no definite D call. Germline-derived CDR1 and CDR2 are SQVTM and ANQGSEA. The CDR3 extends over 13 amino acids. The germline V and J ends were trimmed by 6 bases and 0 bases, with 6 bases remaining between them. The CDR3 DNA reads TGCAGCGTCTCAGCCTCTGGGGCCAACGTCCTGACTTTC. Amino acids: CSVSASGANVLTF.

This clone was seen only a few times. The V and J genes are TRBV18 and TRBJ2-5; the D gene is possibly TRBD2 (5 bases). CDR1 and CDR2 (germline): KGHSH, LQKENI. This CDR3 comprises 14 residues. Trimming stripped 3 bases from V and 2 bases from J, with 10 bases between. The CDR3 is CASSPFGEQETQYF. The CDR3 DNA reads as TGTGCCAGCTCACCGTTCGGGGAACAAGAGACCCAGTACTTC.

V is TRBV15 and J is TRBJ1-2; no definite D call. Germline V lookup: CDR1 LNHNV, CDR2 YYDKDF (reference sequence). This CDR3 has 15 amino acids. Trimming left V 2 bases short and J 4 bases short, with 14 bases between. CDR3 nucleotide sequence: TGTGCCACCAGCAGATTCGAAAGTCCCTTCTATGGCTACACCTTC. This codes for CATSRFESPFYGYTF.

CDR3 DNA: TGCAGCGTTGAAGACGGCGGCGACGAGCAGTACTTC. This sequence encodes CSVEDGGDEQYF. This chain connects TRBV29-1 to TRBJ2-7; D unresolved. Trimming took 0 bases from V and 5 from J, leaving 8 bases between them. This CDR3 is built from 12 residues. CDR1 is SQVTM and CDR2 is ANQGSEA in the germline V gene.

The chain uses TRBV4-3 and TRBJ1-5; 8 nucleotides agree with TRBD1. Germline loops: CDR1 LGHNA, CDR2 YSLEER. V gave up 4 bases and J gave up 5 bases; unmatched junction bases: 7. The length of the CDR3 is 15 residues. CDR3 nucleotide sequence: TGCGCCAGCAGCCCTCGGACAGGGCCCTATCAGCCCCAGCATTTT. Translation gives CASSPRTGPYQPQHF.

The chain has TRBV27 and TRBJ2-2, with TRBD2 matching 10 bases. Germline V gives CDR1 MNHEY, CDR2 SMNVEV (reference sequence). The CDR3 has 16 residues. V trimming: 5 bases; J trimming: 1 base; junction bases outside the gene matches: 4. The CDR3 DNA sequence: TGTGCCAGCAGTCCCAGACTAGCGGGGAACACCGGGGAGCTGTTTTTT. Residues: CASSPRLAGNTGELFF.

This chain links TRBV30 with TRBJ1-2, with D unclear. The germline CDR1 and CDR2 sequences are GTSNPN and SVGIG (reference sequence). The CDR3 totals 11 residues. V dropped 3 bases and J dropped 4 bases, with 6 bases sitting between them. CDR3 sequence: CAWSLTYGYTF. In DNA form, the CDR3 reads TGTGCCTGGAGCCTGACCTATGGCTACACCTTC.

The chain is built from TRBV10-3 and TRBJ2-1; the D is unclear. This CDR3 contains 14 residues. Germline V gene sequence: CDR1 ENHRY, CDR2 SYGVKD. The ends were cut back, 4 bases at V and 0 bases at J, with 7 bases in the middle. CDR3 loop: CAISADSSYNEQFF. CDR3 coding DNA: TGTGCCATCAGTGCTGATAGCTCCTACAATGAGCAGTTCTTC.

The V and J genes are TRBV30 and TRBJ1-4; D unresolved. Trimming removed 4 bases from V and 5 bases from J, with 11 bases in between. CDR3 length: 13 residues. Germline V gene sequence: CDR1 GTSNPN, CDR2 SVGIG (reference sequence). DNA of the CDR3: TGTGCCTGGACCTCCGGTCGCAATGAAAAACTGTTTTTT. Protein: CAWTSGRNEKLFF. Based on the CDR3 plus reference TRBV30 and TRBJ1-4, the full variable domain is SQTIHQWPATLVQPVGSPLSLECTVEGTSNPNLYWYRQAAGRGLQLLFYSVGIGQISSEVPQNLSASRPQDRQFILSSKKLLLSDSGFYLCAWTSGRNEKLFFGSGTQLSVL.